This T cell receptor beta chain comes out of a study of T cell responses to AZD1222 COVID-19 vaccine. The study's findings and limits: Spike was spanned by vaccine-associated CD4 TCRs, with dominance at 160-218 and 743-854.

The CDR3 has 11 amino acids. V lost 6 bases and J lost 1, with 1 base in between. Germline V CDR1 and CDR2: MNHEY, SVGAGI. This table comes from immunoSEQ multiplex PCR, and its TCRdb copy is limited to in-frame clones, with some not included. The table has 60,000 to 65,000 clones, less than 90% seen once. This clone was found a few times. The antigen is undetermined. The sequence derives from an adult in good health. The chain carries TRBV6-5 and TRBJ2-1; D gene unclear. This specimen was peripheral blood, taken on day 0 of AZD1222 vaccination. The CDR3 DNA reads TGTGCCAGCAGGTCCTACAATGAGCAGTTCTTC. This gives the protein CASRSYNEQFF.